This T cell receptor (beta chain) was sequenced in a study of cytomegalovirus exposure and HLA in healthy donors. PCR primers comprised 60 Vbeta and 13 Jbeta primers. TCRdb keeps only in-frame clones here, not all; method: immunoSEQ multiplex PCR. The data contain roughly 190,000 clones, around 90% of them singletons. On this clone itself: The antigen remains unidentified.

Study-wide results and limits: A highly shared variant cluster was judged a likely technical artifact. The study carried out a later analysis of TCR beta sequences. It associated about 15,000 of them with specific HLA alleles at a false discovery rate of 0.05. Across donors, sequencing depth was assumed by presence/absence analyses to be roughly uniform.

This clonotype was obtained from a young woman in good health and CMV-seronegative. The sequencing sample was made of PBMCs.

The DNA for the CDR3 is TGTGCCAGCAGCTTGGGACATCTAAGCAATCAGCCCCAGCATTTT. As protein: CASSLGHLSNQPQHF. The chain recombines TRBV5-8 with TRBJ1-5; D not certain. The CDR3 consists of 15 residues. Germline V gene sequence: CDR1 SGHTS, CDR2 YDEGEE. The germline V and J ends were trimmed by 0 bases and 1 base, with 8 bases remaining between them.